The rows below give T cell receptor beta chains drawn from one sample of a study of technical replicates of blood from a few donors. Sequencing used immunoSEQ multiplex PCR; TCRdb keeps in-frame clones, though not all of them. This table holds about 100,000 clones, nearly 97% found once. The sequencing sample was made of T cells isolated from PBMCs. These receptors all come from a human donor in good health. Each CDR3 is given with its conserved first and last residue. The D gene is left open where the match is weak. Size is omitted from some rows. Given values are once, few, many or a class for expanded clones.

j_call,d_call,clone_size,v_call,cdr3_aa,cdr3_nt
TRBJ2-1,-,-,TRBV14,CASSQGPSYDEQFF,TGTGCCAGCAGCCAAGGTCCTAGCTACGATGAGCAGTTCTTC
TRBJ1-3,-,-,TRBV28,CASSSPFKSSGNTIYF,TGTGCCAGCAGTTCTCCTTTCAAGAGCTCTGGAAACACCATATATTTT
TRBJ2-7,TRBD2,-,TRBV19,CASSIGTGGSYEQYF,TGTGCCAGTAGTATAGGAACGGGGGGCTCCTACGAGCAGTACTTC
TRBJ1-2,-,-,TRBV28,CASATNYGYTF,TGTGCCAGCGCGACTAACTATGGCTACACCTTC
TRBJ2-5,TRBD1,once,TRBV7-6,CASSLGQTLGETQYF,TGTGCCAGCAGCTTGGGACAGACACTCGGGGAGACCCAGTACTTC
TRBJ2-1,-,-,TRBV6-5,CASSLSRAYYNEQFF,TGTGCCAGCAGTCTTAGCAGGGCGTATTACAATGAGCAGTTCTTC
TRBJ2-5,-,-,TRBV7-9,CASSLLGDGGEETQYF,TGTGCCAGCAGCTTATTAGGGGATGGTGGGGAAGAGACCCAGTACTTC
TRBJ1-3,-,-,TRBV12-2,CASRLGGGSFSSGNTIYF,TGTGCAAGTCGCTTAGGGGGGGGGAGCTTTAGCTCTGGAAACACCATATATTTT
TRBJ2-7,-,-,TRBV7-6,CASSNKGLRDRQSYEQYF,TGTGCCAGCAGCAACAAAGGACTGCGGGACAGACAAAGCTACGAGCAGTACTTC
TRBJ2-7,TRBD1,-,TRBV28,CASSPGTGGYEQYF,TGTGCCAGCAGTCCTGGGACAGGGGGCTACGAGCAGTACTTC
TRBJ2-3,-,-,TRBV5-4,CASSLAAGENTQYF,TGTGCCAGCAGCTTGGCAGCCGGGGAAAATACGCAGTATTTT
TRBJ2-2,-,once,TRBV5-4,CASSLEGGELFF,TGTGCCAGCAGCTTGGAGGGGGGGGAGCTGTTTTTT
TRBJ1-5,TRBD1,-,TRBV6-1,CASSASRDRSNQPQHF,TGTGCCAGCAGTGCTTCCCGGGACAGAAGCAATCAGCCCCAGCATTTT
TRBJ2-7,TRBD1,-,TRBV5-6,CASSRAGTGDNEQYF,TGTGCCAGCAGCCGAGCCGGGACAGGGGATAACGAGCAGTACTTC
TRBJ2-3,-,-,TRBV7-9,CAGSRENRSTDTQYF,TGTGCCGGCTCCCGGGAAAACCGTAGCACAGATACGCAGTATTTT
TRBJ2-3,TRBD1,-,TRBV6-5,CASSYGTGGNTQYF,TGTGCCAGCAGTTACGGGACAGGGGGAAATACGCAGTATTTT
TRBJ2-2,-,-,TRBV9,CASSAIGGYTGELFF,TGTGCCAGCAGCGCTATAGGAGGCTACACCGGGGAGCTGTTTTTT
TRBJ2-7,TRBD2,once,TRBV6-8,CASSYDGLAGELYEQYF,TGTGCCAGCAGTTACGACGGACTAGCGGGGGAGCTCTACGAGCAGTACTTC
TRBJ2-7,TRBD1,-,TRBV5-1,CASSFRDRGSYEQYF,TGCGCCAGCAGCTTTCGGGACAGGGGGTCCTACGAGCAGTACTTC
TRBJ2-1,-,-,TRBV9,CASSVAGASRGQDEQFF,TGTGCCAGCAGCGTAGCCGGAGCCTCGCGGGGCCAAGATGAGCAGTTCTTC
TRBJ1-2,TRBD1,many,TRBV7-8,CASSLGGQSLNYGYTF,TGTGCCAGCAGCTTAGGGGGACAGTCTCTTAACTATGGCTACACCTTC
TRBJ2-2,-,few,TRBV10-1,CASSDYYPNTGELFF,TGCGCCAGCAGTGACTACTATCCGAACACCGGGGAGCTGTTTTTT
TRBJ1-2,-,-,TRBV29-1,CSVFMSRFGYTF,TGCAGCGTTTTTATGTCGAGATTTGGCTACACCTTC
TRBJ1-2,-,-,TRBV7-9,CASSLAQGSARSYTF,TGTGCCAGCAGCTTAGCGCAGGGTTCGGCCCGTAGCTACACCTTC
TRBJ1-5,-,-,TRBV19,CASRSDRLNQPQHF,TGTGCCAGTCGGAGCGACAGGTTGAATCAGCCCCAGCATTTT
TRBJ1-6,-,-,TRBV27,CASSSGSDSSYNSPLHF,TGTGCCAGCAGCTCAGGCAGCGACAGCTCCTATAATTCACCCCTCCACTTT
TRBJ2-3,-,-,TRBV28,CASSFLARGADTQYF,TGTGCCAGCAGTTTCCTAGCGAGGGGCGCAGATACGCAGTATTTT
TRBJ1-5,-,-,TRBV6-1,CASSGPGSYLSHF,TGTGCCAGCAGTGGCCCCGGTAGCTATCTTAGTCATTTT
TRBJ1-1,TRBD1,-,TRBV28,CASSFTSGQGKAFF,TGTGCCAGCAGTTTCACATCGGGACAGGGGAAAGCTTTCTTT
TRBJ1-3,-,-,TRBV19,CASRQPGYGGNTIYF,TGTGCCAGTAGGCAACCGGGGTACGGTGGAAACACCATATATTTT
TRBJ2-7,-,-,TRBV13,CASSFGGSTYEQYF,TGTGCCAGCAGCTTTGGCGGATCGACCTACGAGCAGTACTTC
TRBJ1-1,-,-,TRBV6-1,CASEASGRTEAFF,TGTGCCAGTGAGGCCTCGGGGAGAACTGAAGCTTTCTTT
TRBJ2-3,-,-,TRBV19,CASSTGGSTDTQYF,TGTGCCAGCAGCACGGGTGGGAGCACAGATACGCAGTATTTT
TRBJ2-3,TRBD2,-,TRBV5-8,CASSSSGNPPDTQYF,TGTGCCAGCAGCTCGAGCGGGAACCCCCCAGATACGCAGTATTTT
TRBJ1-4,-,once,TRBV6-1,CASTDVRVFNEKLFF,TGTGCCAGCACTGACGTGAGGGTCTTTAATGAAAAACTGTTTTTT
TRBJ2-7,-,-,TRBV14,CASSQEELALSEQYF,TGTGCCAGCAGCCAAGAAGAACTAGCTCTCTCCGAGCAGTACTTC
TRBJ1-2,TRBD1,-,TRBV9,CANSALGQPSGGYTF,TGTGCCAACAGCGCGCTGGGACAGCCCTCCGGCGGCTACACCTTC
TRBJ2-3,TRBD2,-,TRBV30,CAWSVERGARDTQYF,TGTGCCTGGAGTGTCGAGCGGGGGGCCAGAGATACGCAGTATTTT
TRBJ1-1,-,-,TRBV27,CASSQTRPNTEAFF,TGTGCCAGCAGTCAGACACGTCCGAACACTGAAGCTTTCTTT
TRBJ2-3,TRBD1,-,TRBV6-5,CASSRNRGTDTQYF,TGTGCCAGCAGTCGAAACAGGGGTACAGATACGCAGTATTTT
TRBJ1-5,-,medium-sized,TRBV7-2,CASSTQGTQPQHF,TGTGCCAGCAGCACGCAGGGAACCCAGCCCCAGCATTTT
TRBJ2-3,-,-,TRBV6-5,CASSYAGKDTQYF,TGTGCCAGCAGTTACGCGGGGAAAGATACGCAGTATTTT
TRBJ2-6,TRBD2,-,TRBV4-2,CASSLREGSGSYPGANVLTF,TGTGCCAGCAGCCTCCGGGAAGGCAGCGGGAGCTATCCTGGGGCCAACGTCCTGACTTTC
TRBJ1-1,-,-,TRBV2,CASSEESDTEAFF,TGTGCCAGCAGTGAAGAATCAGACACTGAAGCTTTCTTT
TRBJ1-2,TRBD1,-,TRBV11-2,CASSLGTGAYGYTF,TGTGCCAGCAGCTTAGGGACAGGGGCCTATGGCTACACCTTC
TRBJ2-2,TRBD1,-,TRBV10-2,CASRNQGAAGELFF,TGCGCCAGCAGAAACCAGGGGGCTGCCGGGGAGCTGTTTTTT
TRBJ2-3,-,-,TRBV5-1,CASSLDEGGPSTDTQYF,TGCGCCAGCAGCTTGGATGAGGGCGGGCCTAGCACAGATACGCAGTATTTT
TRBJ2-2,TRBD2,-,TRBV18,CASSDRASGQSGELFF,TGTGCCAGCTCTGATCGGGCTAGCGGCCAGAGCGGGGAGCTGTTTTTT
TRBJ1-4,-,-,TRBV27,CASRPRERNEKLFF,TGTGCCAGCAGGCCCCGGGAGAGAAATGAAAAACTGTTTTTT
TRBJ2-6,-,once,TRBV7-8,CASSLGQNVLTF,TGTGCCAGCAGCTTAGGGCAGAACGTCCTGACTTTC